This record concerns one T cell receptor beta chain sequence. Its antigen specificity is not known. Base quality data are lacking; no much larger clone is found one base away. The donors were healthy, HIV-negative adults with no recently reported acute infections or vaccinations. All donors were Caucasian adults living in Nashville, Tennessee, USA. CD4+ T cells were enriched by magnetic negative selection; naive cells were then positively selected on CD45RA, and the negative fraction formed the memory subset. After blood collection by leukapheresis, PBMCs were isolated using Ficoll-Histopaque density gradient centrifugation and then cryopreserved in the vapor phase of liquid nitrogen. Analytical flow cytometry was used to check the purity and quantity of every magnetically sorted T cell population. Genomic DNA was isolated from every sorted fraction and measured by UV absorbance on a Nanodrop 2000c.

A distance of 12 bases separates the germline ends of V and J, which lose 1 base and 17 bases respectively. CDR1 and CDR2 (SGHKS, YYEKEE) derive from the germline V gene (reference sequence). The CDR3 holds 11 amino acids from the cysteine to the phenylalanine. Only CDR3 DNA is held: 33 bases, read in frame from base 1. Using the deep immunoSEQ assay, TCR CDR3 regions were amplified from genomic DNA by multiplex PCR. Extracted genomic DNA from each cell subset was distributed evenly across all wells of several immunoSEQ 96-well plates, and each plate was treated as a replicate. For sorted subsets, each replicate PCR was loaded with 200 to 250 ng genomic DNA, equivalent to 30,000 to 35,000 T cell genomes. Purified libraries were measured with a Qubit 3.0 fluorometer, size-checked on a Bioanalyzer 2100, and measured again with the KAPA Library Quantification kit. Every immunoSEQ 96-well plate was sequenced on a separate single-read 150-cycle Illumina NextSeq 550 flow cell. In the original analysis: The immunoSEQ output contained only junctional sequences without quality scores, so filtering could not match that applied to full-length reads. To assign V/J genes and CDR3, sequences were annotated using PyIR, a Python wrapper for IgBLAST v1.9, with IMGT germline references. Reads were filtered out if the reads had weak V/J assignments (E-value above 1e-6), no CDR3, stop codons, out-of-frame junctions, or ambiguous translated residues. V3J clonotypes were defined as sequences sharing an identical inferred V gene, J gene, and CDR3 amino acid sequence. The percentage overlap between two repertoires was calculated by dividing the number of shared unique clonotypes by the size of the smaller repertoire. Three approaches were used to assess repertoire richness: RTK rarefaction, the Chao1 estimator, and Recon v2.1 estimates of unobserved clonotypes. OLGA was used to compute generation probabilities for all TCRbeta clonotypes that the gDNA method yielded from a few donors. This is the immuneACCESS table as TCRdb keeps it, with only in-frame sequences that have V and J called. A part of the clones is gone; compared with another copy, unresolved V genes explain less than half, and the rest is unexplained. The DNA was the basis for D and trimming; V, J and clone size are from that table. The table for this sample lists about 1.5 million clones; around 98% of them were counted only once. Of the sample, about 0.4% is held by the ten largest clones.

This sample was taken from a study of shared clonotypes between healthy human individuals (dated by TCRdb to about 2020). With respect to the entire study: The cohort included a few men and a couple of women between 18 and 49 years of age. To estimate repertoire size and how much clonotype sharing occurs between individuals, the study deeply sequenced the blood TCR repertoires of five or six healthy adults. To increase sequencing depth and limit assay-specific biases, different laboratories used diverse techniques to prepare libraries and sequence TCR repertoires. Each donor's leukapheresis produced roughly between roughly 0.85 and 10 billion PBMCs. For each donor, three plates each were used for CD4 naive and CD4 memory, two plates were used for CD8 naive, and one plate was used for CD8 memory. The paper as a whole reports these results and caveats: Because the study included a small number of donors, the genetic and exposure-history diversity represented was limited. Only blood was sampled, and tissue TCR repertoires likely differ from those in blood. Even with the large sequencing depth, rarefaction of the sorted-subset datasets indicated that sequencing was incomplete. Based on pairwise subsampling, the degree of clonotype sharing among donors was expected to be affected by sequencing depth. Around 5% of naive CD4, roughly 3.6% of naive CD8, approximately 2% of memory CD4, and 0.4% of memory CD8 clonotypes were shared across a few donors. Larger estimated clonotype richness was generally found for naive subsets than for memory subsets. Clonotypes shared by all four sorted-subset donors showed higher generation probabilities than non-shared clonotypes.

The chain links TRBV5-5 with TRBJ2-2, with TRBD1 perhaps the D gene, on 6 matching bases. The sequenced material came from naive CD4+ T cells sorted from blood. The sample's cell subset or site label, decoded: CD45RA+ positively selected. This TCR came from a man aged 25 to 40 in good health. The CDR3 reads as follows: CASSLSGAGFF. The base sequence is TGTGCCAGCAGCTTGTCAGGGGCGGGTTTTTTT. The entire variable domain, with the stretches around the CDR3 drawn from the reference TRBV5-5 and TRBJ2-2 proteins, is DAGVTQSPTHLIKTRGQQVTLRCSPISGHKSVSWYQQVLGQGPQFIFQYYEKEERGRGNFPDRFSARQFPNYSSELNVNALLLGDSALYLCASSLSGAGFFGEGSRLTVL.